Shown below are 32 T cell receptor beta chains from a single sample sequenced in a study of T cell changes during pregnancy in multiple sclerosis. Sequencing was performed with immunoSEQ multiplex PCR; in TCRdb, only in-frame clones are kept and a portion is missing. The table shows about 29,000 clones, with about 89% occurring only once. Sequencing was performed on CD8+ T cells from peripheral blood mononuclear cells, taken after pregnancy. The receptors originated from a female donor with multiple sclerosis, enrolled in a pregnancy study.

This clone showed up just once. The CDR3 is CSVVPGRLAKNNEQFF. The CDR3 coding sequence is TGCAGCGTTGTTCCCGGCCGACTAGCCAAAAACAATGAGCAGTTCTTC. The gene calls are TRBV29-1 and TRBJ2-1; TRBD2 matches 7 bases. V shed 4 bases, J shed 5 bases, and the junction held 14 bases outside the gene matches. The CDR3 consists of 16 residues. CDR1 is SQVTM, CDR2 ANQGSEA, per germline.

This chain links TRBV7-9 with TRBJ2-3, with a possible D match to TRBD1 (6 bases). Trimming took 3 bases from V and 1 from J, leaving 11 bases between them. This CDR3 has 15 residues. Germline values: CDR1 SEHNR, CDR2 FQNEAQ (reference sequence). CDR3 loop: CASSFRDIGTDTQYF. For the CDR3, the DNA is TGTGCCAGCAGCTTCCGGGACATAGGCACAGATACGCAGTATTTT.

The chain is built from TRBV9 and TRBJ2-3; the match to TRBD1 covers 11 bases. This CDR3 region has 15 residues. V shed 3 bases and J 4 bases; nucleotides not matched to a gene: 4. Germline V lookup: CDR1 SGDLS, CDR2 YYNGEE. The CDR3 here is CASSGGTGGPDTQYF. The CDR3 DNA sequence: TGTGCCAGCAGCGGAGGGACAGGGGGTCCAGATACGCAGTATTTT.

The chain has TRBV13 and TRBJ1-6; D not resolved. CDR3 length: 12 amino acids. Germline CDR1 and CDR2: PRHDT and FYEKMQ (reference sequence). Trimming pared 4 bases from V and 8 bases from J, leaving 6 bases between. In DNA form, the CDR3 reads TGTGCCAGCAGCTCACAACATTCACCCCTCCACTTT. It is translated as CASSSQHSPLHF.

The chain carries TRBV6-1 and TRBJ2-2, with 8 positions matching TRBD2. The CDR3 runs 15 residues. J lost 7 bases, V lost 1 base, and 5 bases had no gene match. CDR1 is MNHNS, CDR2 SASEGT, per germline. The CDR3 sequence is CASSEGAGGGGELFF. As DNA, the CDR3 is TGTGCCAGCAGTGAAGGCGCGGGGGGCGGCGGGGAGCTGTTTTTT.

CDR3 region: CASSLTVQSYEQYF. CDR3 nucleotide sequence: TGTGCCAGCAGCTTAACAGTACAATCCTACGAGCAGTACTTC. The chain employs TRBV11-2 and TRBJ2-7; no clear D. This CDR3 comprises 14 residues. The germline gives CDR1 SGHAT, CDR2 FQNNGV. V lost 2 bases and J 1 base, leaving 9 bases between the germline ends. Combining the CDR3 with reference TRBV11-2 and TRBJ2-7 gives the whole variable domain EAGVAQSPRYKIIEKRQSVAFWCNPISGHATLYWYQQILGQGPKLLIQFQNNGVVDDSQLPKDRFSAERLKGVDSTLKIQPAKLEDSAVYLCASSLTVQSYEQYFGPGTRLTVT.

The chain links TRBV27 to TRBJ2-7; no clear D. The V gene's germline CDR1 is MNHEY and CDR2 SMNVEV (reference sequence). The CDR3 is made up of 14 amino acids. Deletions cut 2 bases from V and 3 bases from J, with 11 bases between. CDR3 nucleotides: TGTGCCAGCAGTTTACGGTTGACAAGCTACGAGCAGTACTTC. Its protein product is CASSLRLTSYEQYF.

The rearrangement uses TRBV19 and TRBJ1-5, with TRBD1 matching over 8 bases. Germline CDR1 reads LNHDA; CDR2 reads SQIVND (reference sequence). The CDR3 covers 15 residues. V lost 4 bases to trimming and J lost 0 bases; unmatched junction nucleotides: 2. Here the CDR3 DNA reads TGTGCCAGTAGTACGGGACAGGATAGCAATCAGCCCCAGCATTTT. Protein product: CASSTGQDSNQPQHF.

This clone was counted only a few times. This chain's CDR3 is CASSSNSPGLAGGPPYEQYF. CDR3 DNA sequence: TGTGCCAGCAGTTCTAACTCTCCGGGACTAGCGGGAGGGCCCCCCTACGAGCAGTACTTC. J is TRBJ2-7 and V is TRBV27; the match to TRBD2 covers 16 bases. CDR1 and CDR2 from the germline V gene are MNHEY and SMNVEV (reference sequence). V shed 4 bases and J 2 bases; nucleotides not matched to a gene: 14. CDR3 size: 20 residues.

The V call is TRBV19, the J call TRBJ2-1, with 13 bases matching TRBD2. This CDR3 has 15 amino acids. Germline CDR1 LNHDA, CDR2 SQIVND (reference sequence). The V segment lost 10 bases and the J segment 8 bases; nucleotides outside the gene matches: 11. The chain's CDR3 is CATLGLAGVSYEQFF. In DNA, the CDR3 is TGTGCCACCCTAGGACTAGCGGGAGTTTCCTATGAGCAGTTCTTC.

The rearrangement uses TRBV4-3 and TRBJ1-5; D not certain. The length of the CDR3 is 15 residues. The ends were cut back, 0 bases at V and 5 bases at J, with 11 bases in the middle. Germline CDR1 LGHNA, CDR2 YSLEER. CDR3 protein: CASSQDLGSDQPQHF. The DNA of the CDR3 is TGCGCCAGCAGCCAAGATCTAGGGAGTGATCAGCCCCAGCATTTT.

The rearrangement links TRBV13 to TRBJ2-7; D is possibly TRBD2 (6 bases). Trimming shortened V by 5 bases and J by 6 bases, and 20 bases separated the two germline ends. The CDR3 length is 15 residues. The germline V gene has CDR1 PRHDT and CDR2 FYEKMQ (reference sequence). The CDR3, as DNA: TGTGCCAGCAGCCTTAGCCGGGACTCGAACTTCGAGCAGTACTTC. Translating gives CASSLSRDSNFEQYF.

This clone has just a few counts. This sequence joins TRBV7-9 and TRBJ2-1, with a weak D call TRBD2 (5 bases). This CDR3 spans 12 amino acids. Trimming took 3 bases from V and 9 from J, leaving 9 bases between them. Per the germline V gene, CDR1 is SEHNR and CDR2 is FQNEAQ (reference sequence). CDR3 DNA sequence: TGTGCCAGCAGCTTTTTTCGGGGTGAGCAGTTCTTC. Its protein product is CASSFFRGEQFF.

This chain connects TRBV13 to TRBJ1-3; D perhaps matches TRBD1 (5 bases). The V gene lost 5 bases and the J gene lost 2 bases, with 16 bases spanning the gap. This CDR3 comprises 16 residues. Germline V lookup: CDR1 PRHDT, CDR2 FYEKMQ (reference sequence). CDR3 sequence reads: CASSLSDREPGNTIYF. CDR3 nucleotide sequence: TGTGCCAGCAGCCTCAGTGACAGAGAGCCTGGAAACACCATATATTTT. Filled out from reference TRBV13 and TRBJ1-3, the complete variable domain reads AAGVIQSPRHLIKEKRETATLKCYPIPRHDTVYWYQQGPGQDPQFLISFYEKMQSDKGSIPDRFSAQQFSDYHSELNMSSLELGDSALYFCASSLSDREPGNTIYFGEGSWLTVV.

The rearrangement joins TRBV2 to TRBJ2-3; 13 bases fit TRBD2. V lost 3 bases, J lost 4 bases, and 1 base stayed unmatched. The CDR3 consists of 15 residues. Germline V CDR1 and CDR2: SNHLY, FYNNEI. CDR3 residues: CASSDGLAGADTQYF. CDR3 nucleotide sequence: TGTGCCAGCAGTGACGGACTAGCGGGAGCAGATACGCAGTATTTT.

The chain links TRBV11-2 to TRBJ2-7; TRBD2 is a possible D gene (7 bases). V lost 3 bases and J 2 bases, leaving 14 bases between the germline ends. The CDR3 is 15 residues long. CDR1 is SGHAT and CDR2 is FQNNGV in the germline V gene. This CDR3 is CASSLRGGPTYEQYF. The CDR3 nucleotides are TGTGCCAGCAGCTTGAGGGGGGGACCAACCTACGAGCAGTACTTC.

This clone has just one count. CDR3 DNA sequence: TGTGCCAGCAGGTCGACTAGCGGATTTTACAATGAGCAGTTCTTC. Protein: CASRSTSGFYNEQFF. This rearrangement joins TRBV2 to TRBJ2-1, with 9 bases fitting TRBD2. CDR3 length equals 15 residues. The V gene's germline CDR1 is SNHLY and CDR2 FYNNEI. The trim removed 6 bases at V and 4 bases at J, leaving 7 bases unmatched.

This rearrangement joins TRBV27 to TRBJ2-7, with 8 bases lining up with TRBD1. This CDR3 has 14 amino acids. V trimming: 1 base; J trimming: 5 bases; junction bases outside the gene matches: 4. Germline lookup yields CDR1 MNHEY and CDR2 SMNVEV (reference sequence). CDR3 protein: CASSLLQGANEQYF. DNA for the CDR3: TGTGCCAGCAGTTTATTGCAGGGGGCTAACGAGCAGTACTTC.

This chain joins TRBV27 and TRBJ2-7; a weak D match, TRBD1 (6 bases). This CDR3 is built from 12 residues. Per germline, CDR1 MNHEY and CDR2 SMNVEV (reference sequence). Trimming stripped 4 bases from V and 4 bases from J, with 8 bases between. In nucleotides, the CDR3 is TGTGCCAGCAGTTCAGGACAGTACGAGCAGTACTTC. This sequence encodes CASSSGQYEQYF.

This chain connects TRBV29-1 to TRBJ2-7, with 12 bases aligning to TRBD2. Germline V gene lookup returns CDR1 SQVTM and CDR2 ANQGSEA. V was pared by 6 bases and J by 2 bases, with 2 bases of the junction left unmatched. The CDR3 length is 13 residues. DNA of the CDR3: TGCAGCGTGAGACTAGCGGGAGCCTACGAGCAGTACTTC. It encodes CSVRLAGAYEQYF.

The gene calls are TRBV29-1 and TRBJ2-7; D may be TRBD2 (5 bases). V lost 1 base and J lost 0, with 10 bases in between. Per the germline V gene, CDR1 is SQVTM and CDR2 is ANQGSEA. This CDR3 contains 14 residues. In DNA, the CDR3 is TGCAGCGTTGAAGGTTACCGGGGCTCCTACGAGCAGTACTTC. It codes for CSVEGYRGSYEQYF.

The chain carries TRBV6-5 and TRBJ2-1, with 11 positions matching TRBD1. Per the germline V gene, CDR1 is MNHEY and CDR2 is SVGAGI. V was pared by 5 bases and J by 7 bases, with 4 bases of the junction left unmatched. The CDR3 is made up of 14 amino acids. The CDR3 DNA follows: TGTGCCAGCAGTGACGGACAGGGGGCGAATGAGCAGTTCTTC. This codes for CASSDGQGANEQFF.

This clone has a single count. The chain's CDR3 is CASSLFRDSKVQHF. CDR3 sequence (DNA): TGTGCCAGCAGTTTATTTCGGGACTCAAAAGTCCAGCATTTT. The V gene is TRBV27, the J gene TRBJ1-5; tentatively, D is TRBD1 (5 bases). The V and J ends lost 1 base and 12 bases respectively, with 16 bases between them. The CDR3 length is 14 residues. Germline CDR1 and CDR2: MNHEY and SMNVEV (reference sequence).

The chain uses TRBV28 and TRBJ2-1, with D perhaps TRBD2 (6 bases). The CDR3 has 12 residues. V was shortened by 2 bases and J by 8 bases, with 7 bases between the two germline ends. Germline-derived CDR1 and CDR2 are MDHEN and SYDVKM. The CDR3 sequence is CASSLRGDEQFF. The CDR3 DNA follows: TGTGCCAGCAGTTTACGCGGGGATGAGCAGTTCTTC.

Turning to this clone: One end of the junction fails to match germline, which may point to a read error. The genes are TRBV19 and TRBJ1-2, with 7 positions matching TRBD1. Germline loops: CDR1 LNHDA, CDR2 SQIVND (reference sequence). CDR3 size: 13 residues. The CDR3 DNA is TGTGCCAGTAGTTCCTTCGGGACAGTTCTTTGGGGTTTC. Protein: CASSSFGTVLWGF.

The chain joins TRBV6-4 to TRBJ2-3, with D possibly being TRBD2 (6 bases). V lost 3 bases to trimming and J lost 2 bases, with 6 bases between them. CDR1 is MRHNA, CDR2 SNTAGT, per germline. CDR3 length: 13 residues. The CDR3 bases are TGTGCCAGCAGTGAGCGGGACACAGATACGCAGTATTTT. It specifies CASSERDTDTQYF.

The gene calls are TRBV27 and TRBJ2-1; 11 nucleotides match TRBD2. Trimming took 6 bases from V and 7 from J; bases not matched to a gene: 8. In germline, CDR1 is MNHEY, CDR2 SMNVEV (reference sequence). This CDR3 is 15 amino acids long. CDR3 bases: TGTGCCAGCAGAGCCCTAGCGGGAGGAAGGAATGAGCAGTTCTTC. The encoded protein is CASRALAGGRNEQFF.

The rearrangement joins TRBV28 to TRBJ2-7; D may be TRBD1 (6 bases). The CDR3 is 14 amino acids. Germline V lookup: CDR1 MDHEN, CDR2 SYDVKM. Trimming shortened V by 5 bases and J by 5 bases, and 16 bases separated the two germline ends. The CDR3 DNA reads TGTGCCAGCAGTCTGACACAGGGCTTCAACGAGCAGTACTTC. The encoded protein is CASSLTQGFNEQYF.

The CDR3 spells CASSLVRDSLSRDAFF. The CDR3 region has the DNA TGTGCCAGCAGCTTGGTTCGGGACAGTCTATCCAGGGATGCTTTCTTT. The chain uses TRBV5-6 and TRBJ1-1, with 7 bases aligning to TRBD1. Per the germline V gene, CDR1 is SGHDT and CDR2 is YYEEEE. CDR3 length equals 16 residues. J was trimmed by 11 bases and V by 0 bases; bases with no gene match: 16. The variable domain in full, with the rest retrieved from reference TRBV5-6 and TRBJ1-1, is DAGVTQSPTHLIKTRGQQVTLRCSPKSGHDTVSWYQQALGQGPQFIFQYYEEEERQRGNFPDRFSGHQFPNYSSELNVNALLLGDSALYLCASSLVRDSLSRDAFFGQGTRLTVV.

J is TRBJ2-7 and V is TRBV27; weak D call: TRBD1 (6 bases). The germline V gene has CDR1 MNHEY and CDR2 SMNVEV (reference sequence). The CDR3 is 15 residues long. With 3 bases removed from V and 2 bases from J, the gap between germline ends came to 14 bases. CDR3 DNA: TGTGCCAGCAGTTTCCTCGACAGGTTGGCCTACGAGCAGTACTTC. Its protein product is CASSFLDRLAYEQYF.

V gene TRBV10-3 combines with J gene TRBJ1-1; 8 nucleotides line up with TRBD1. This CDR3 comprises 15 residues. Germline V gene lookup returns CDR1 ENHRY and CDR2 SYGVKD. V lost 4 bases to trimming and J lost 4 bases; unmatched junction nucleotides: 8. This chain's CDR3 is CAISVSGGGSTEAFF. The CDR3, as DNA: TGTGCCATCAGTGTCTCAGGGGGCGGGAGCACTGAAGCTTTCTTT.

The chain has TRBV29-1 and TRBJ2-7; 8 nucleotides align to TRBD2. This CDR3 has 13 amino acids. Per the germline V gene, CDR1 is SQVTM and CDR2 is ANQGSEA. Trimming removed 6 bases from V and 2 bases from J; junction bases left unmatched: 6. DNA of the CDR3: TGCAGCGTCTCCGGGGGGGATGCCTACGAGCAGTACTTC. Its translation is CSVSGGDAYEQYF.